The T cell receptor (beta chain) under discussion was sequenced for a study of CXCR3-negative and CXCR3-positive naive CD8 T cells. About the study: Overall TRB read output was some 140 million, and each library contained about 1.5 +/- 0.3 million reads. Study-level findings and limits: Comparison of naive subsets found surface CD5 to be comparable, and TCR strength was inferred on the basis of TRB CDR3 properties. Each naive subset displayed comparably high diversity, whereas memory CD8+ cells displayed much lower diversity.

On this clonotype itself: Its antigen is as yet unknown.

5' RACE that incorporated UMI labels was used to prepare the TRB cDNA libraries. Each CDR3 protein gets one entry in TCRdb, which reprocessed the 5' RACE reads and gives no DNA. The table lists tens of thousands of distinct CDR3 sequences. Triplicate 300,000-cell sorts were made of each CD8+ T cell subset. The receptor was derived from a human donor in good health. Some clones in this sample may be carry-over from other donors' samples. Sequenced: memory CD8+ T cells from blood.

CDR3 protein: CASSPPGEKTQYF. This chain links TRBV5-1 with TRBJ2-5; TCRdb returns TRBD1, unconfirmable since there is no DNA. CDR1 SGHRS and CDR2 YFSETQ come from the germline V gene. This CDR3 has 13 amino acids.